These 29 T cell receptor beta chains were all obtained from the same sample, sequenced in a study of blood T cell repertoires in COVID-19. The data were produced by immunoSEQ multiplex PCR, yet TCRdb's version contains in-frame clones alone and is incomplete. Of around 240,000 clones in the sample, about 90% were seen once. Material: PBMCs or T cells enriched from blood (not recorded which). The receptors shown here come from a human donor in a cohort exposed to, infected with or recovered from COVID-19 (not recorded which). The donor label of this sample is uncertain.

This CDR3 reads CASSRGGGFYGYTF. CDR3 coding DNA: TGTGCCAGCAGTCGAGGCGGGGGATTCTATGGCTACACCTTC. The chain employs TRBV6-2 or TRBV6-3 and TRBJ1-2; TRBD1 is a possible D gene (5 bases). Looked up from germline, CDR1 is MNHEY and CDR2 is SVGEGT. Between the trimmed V and J ends, which lost 5 bases and 4 bases, there was a span of 14 bases. This CDR3 is built from 14 residues.

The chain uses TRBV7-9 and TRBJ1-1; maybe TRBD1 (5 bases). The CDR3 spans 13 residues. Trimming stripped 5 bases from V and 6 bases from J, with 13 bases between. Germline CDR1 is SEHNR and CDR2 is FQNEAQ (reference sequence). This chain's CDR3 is CASSPPDRAEAFF. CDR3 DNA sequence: TGTGCCAGCAGCCCCCCTGACAGAGCTGAAGCTTTCTTT.

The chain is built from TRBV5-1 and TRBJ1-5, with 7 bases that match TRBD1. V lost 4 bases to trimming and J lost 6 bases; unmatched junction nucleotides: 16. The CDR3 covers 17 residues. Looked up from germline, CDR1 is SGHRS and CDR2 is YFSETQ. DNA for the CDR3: TGCGCCAGCAGCCGGACCGTACGCCACAGGGGAAGTCAGCCCCAGCATTTT. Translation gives CASSRTVRHRGSQPQHF.

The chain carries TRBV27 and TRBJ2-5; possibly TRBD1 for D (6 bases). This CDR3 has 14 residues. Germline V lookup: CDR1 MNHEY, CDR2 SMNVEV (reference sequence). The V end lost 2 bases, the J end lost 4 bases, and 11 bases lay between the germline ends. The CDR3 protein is CASSLEGDLETQYF. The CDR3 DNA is TGTGCCAGCAGTTTAGAGGGGGATCTAGAGACCCAGTACTTC.

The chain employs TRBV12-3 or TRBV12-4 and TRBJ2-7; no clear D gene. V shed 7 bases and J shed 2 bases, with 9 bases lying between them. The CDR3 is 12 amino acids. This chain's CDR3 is CASTVSPYEQYF. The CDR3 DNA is TGTGCCAGCACCGTTTCTCCCTACGAGCAGTACTTC.

For the CDR3, the DNA is TGTGCCAGCACCAGGACGGGGGGAGCCACCATATATTTT. This encodes CASTRTGGATIYF. The V gene is TRBV25-1, the J gene TRBJ1-3, with D possibly being TRBD1 (5 bases). There are 13 residues in the CDR3. Trimming took 7 bases from V and 9 from J, leaving 16 bases between them. The V gene's germline CDR1 is MGHDK and CDR2 SYGVNS. The whole variable domain, remainder taken from reference TRBV25-1 and TRBJ1-3, is EADIYQTPRYLVIGTGKKITLECSQTMGHDKMYWYQQDPGMELHLIHYSYGVNSTEKGDLSSESTVSRIRTEHFPLTLESARPSHTSQYLCASTRTGGATIYFGEGSWLTVV.

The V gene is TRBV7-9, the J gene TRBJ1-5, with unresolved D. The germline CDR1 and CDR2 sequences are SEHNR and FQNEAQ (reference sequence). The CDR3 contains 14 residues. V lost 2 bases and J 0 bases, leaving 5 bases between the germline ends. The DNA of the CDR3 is TGTGCCAGCAGCTTAATCTCTAGCAATCAGCCCCAGCATTTT. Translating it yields CASSLISSNQPQHF. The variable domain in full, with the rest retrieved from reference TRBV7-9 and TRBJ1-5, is DTGVSQNPRHKITKRGQNVTFRCDPISEHNRLYWYRQTLGQGPEFLTYFQNEAQLEKSRLLSDRFSAERPKGSFSTLEIQRTEQGDSAMYLCASSLISSNQPQHFGDGTRLSIL.

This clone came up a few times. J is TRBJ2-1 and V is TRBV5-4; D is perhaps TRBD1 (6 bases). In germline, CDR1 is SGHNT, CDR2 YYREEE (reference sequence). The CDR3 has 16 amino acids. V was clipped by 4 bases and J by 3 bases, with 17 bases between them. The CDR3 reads CASSREGETSYNEQFF. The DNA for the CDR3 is TGTGCCAGCAGCCGTGAGGGGGAGACGAGCTACAATGAGCAGTTCTTC.

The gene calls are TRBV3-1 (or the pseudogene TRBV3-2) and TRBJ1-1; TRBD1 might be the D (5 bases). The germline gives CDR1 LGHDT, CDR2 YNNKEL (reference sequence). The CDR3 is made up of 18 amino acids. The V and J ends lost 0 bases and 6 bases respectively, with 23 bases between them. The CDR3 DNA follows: TGTGCCAGCAGCCAAGATTGGGAACAGGAAGGACGAGGACCTGAAGCTTTCTTT. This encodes CASSQDWEQEGRGPEAFF.

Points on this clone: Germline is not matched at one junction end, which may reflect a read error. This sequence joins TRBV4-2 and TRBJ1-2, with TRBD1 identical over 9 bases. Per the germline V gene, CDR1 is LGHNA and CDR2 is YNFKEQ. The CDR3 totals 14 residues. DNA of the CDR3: TGTGCCAGCAGCCTTCCTCCGGGACAGGGCCCTCCCGCCTTC. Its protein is CASSLPPGQGPPAF.

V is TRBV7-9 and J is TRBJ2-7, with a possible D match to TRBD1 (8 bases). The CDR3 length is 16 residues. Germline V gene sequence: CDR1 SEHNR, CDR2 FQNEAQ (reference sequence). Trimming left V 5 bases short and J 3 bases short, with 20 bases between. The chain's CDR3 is CASSPGGRGRSYEQYF. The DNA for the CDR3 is TGTGCCAGCAGCCCGGGGGGCAGGGGGCGCAGCTACGAGCAGTACTTC.

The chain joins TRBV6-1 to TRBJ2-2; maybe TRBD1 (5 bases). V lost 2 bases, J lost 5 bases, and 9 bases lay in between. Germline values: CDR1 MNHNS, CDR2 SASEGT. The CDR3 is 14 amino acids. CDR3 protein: CASSEWGETGELFF. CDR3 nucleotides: TGTGCCAGCAGTGAATGGGGCGAAACCGGGGAGCTGTTTTTT.

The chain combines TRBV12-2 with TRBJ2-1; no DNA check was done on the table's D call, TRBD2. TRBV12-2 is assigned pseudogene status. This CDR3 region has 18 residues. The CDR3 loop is CASRLTSGGANSYNEQFF. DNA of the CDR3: TGTGCAAGTCGCCTAACTAGCGGGGGGGCGAACTCCTACAATGAGCAGTTCTTC.

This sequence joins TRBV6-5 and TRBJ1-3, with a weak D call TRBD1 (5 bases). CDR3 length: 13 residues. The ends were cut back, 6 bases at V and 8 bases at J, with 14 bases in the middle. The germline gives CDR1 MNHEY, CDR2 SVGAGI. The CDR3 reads CASSLTREDTIYF. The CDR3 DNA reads TGTGCCAGCAGCCTAACCAGGGAGGACACCATATATTTT.

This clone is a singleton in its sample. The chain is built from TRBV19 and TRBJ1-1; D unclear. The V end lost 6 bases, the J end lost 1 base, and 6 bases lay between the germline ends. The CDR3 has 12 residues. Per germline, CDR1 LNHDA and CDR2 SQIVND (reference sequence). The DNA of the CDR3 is TGTGCCAGTAGACAGCCGAACACTGAAGCTTTCTTT. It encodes CASRQPNTEAFF. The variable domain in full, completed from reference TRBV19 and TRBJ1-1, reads DGGITQSPKYLFRKEGQNVTLSCEQNLNHDAMYWYRQDPGQGLRLIYYSQIVNDFQKGDIAEGYSVSREKKESFPLTVTSAQKNPTAFYLCASRQPNTEAFFGQGTRLTVV.

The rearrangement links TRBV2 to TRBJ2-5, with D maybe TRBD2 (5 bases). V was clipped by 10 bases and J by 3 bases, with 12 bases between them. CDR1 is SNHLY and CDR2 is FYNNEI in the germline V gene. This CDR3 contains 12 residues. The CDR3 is CAIGLLEETQYF. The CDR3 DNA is TGTGCCATAGGACTGTTGGAAGAGACCCAGTACTTC.

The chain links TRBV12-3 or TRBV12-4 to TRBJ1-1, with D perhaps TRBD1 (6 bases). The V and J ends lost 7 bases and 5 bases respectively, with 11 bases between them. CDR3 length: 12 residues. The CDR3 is CASNRVGTEAFF. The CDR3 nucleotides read TGTGCCAGCAACAGGGTGGGGACTGAAGCTTTCTTT.

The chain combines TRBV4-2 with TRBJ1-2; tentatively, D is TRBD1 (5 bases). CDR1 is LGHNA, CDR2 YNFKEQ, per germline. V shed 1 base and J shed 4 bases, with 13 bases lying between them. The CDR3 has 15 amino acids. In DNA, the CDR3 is TGTGCCAGCAGCCAAGCGGAGACAGAAATCTATGGCTACACCTTC. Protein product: CASSQAETEIYGYTF.

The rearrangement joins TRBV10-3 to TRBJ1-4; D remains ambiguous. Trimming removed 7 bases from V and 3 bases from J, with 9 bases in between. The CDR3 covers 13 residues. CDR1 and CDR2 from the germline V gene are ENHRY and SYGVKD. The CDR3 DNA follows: TGTGCCATCACGTACAACCCTAATGAAAAACTGTTTTTT. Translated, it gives CAITYNPNEKLFF.

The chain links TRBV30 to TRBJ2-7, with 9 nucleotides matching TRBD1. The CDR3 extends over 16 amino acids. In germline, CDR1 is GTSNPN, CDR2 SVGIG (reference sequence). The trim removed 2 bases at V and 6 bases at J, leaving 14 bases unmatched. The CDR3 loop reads CAWSFPQTGGSGEQYF. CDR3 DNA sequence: TGTGCCTGGAGTTTTCCCCAGACAGGGGGTAGCGGCGAGCAGTACTTC.

The CDR3: CASSLSSSGSFGGYTF. The CDR3 DNA follows: TGTGCCAGCAGTTTATCTAGCAGCGGTTCTTTCGGTGGCTACACCTTC. The chain uses TRBV27 and TRBJ1-2; D not certain. V was clipped by 0 bases and J by 7 bases, with 18 bases between them. Germline values: CDR1 MNHEY, CDR2 SMNVEV (reference sequence). CDR3 length: 16 residues.

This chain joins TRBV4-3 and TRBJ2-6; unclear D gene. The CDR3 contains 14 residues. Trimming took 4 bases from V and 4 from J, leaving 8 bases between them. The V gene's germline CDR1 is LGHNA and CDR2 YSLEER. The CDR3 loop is CASSRWAGANVLTF. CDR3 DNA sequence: TGCGCCAGCAGCCGGTGGGCCGGGGCCAACGTCCTGACTTTC.

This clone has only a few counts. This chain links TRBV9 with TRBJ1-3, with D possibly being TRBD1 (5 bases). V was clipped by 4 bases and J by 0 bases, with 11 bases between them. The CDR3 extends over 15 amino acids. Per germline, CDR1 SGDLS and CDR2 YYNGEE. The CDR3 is CASSPSQVSGNTIYF. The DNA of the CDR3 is TGTGCCAGCAGCCCTTCACAGGTCTCTGGAAACACCATATATTTT.

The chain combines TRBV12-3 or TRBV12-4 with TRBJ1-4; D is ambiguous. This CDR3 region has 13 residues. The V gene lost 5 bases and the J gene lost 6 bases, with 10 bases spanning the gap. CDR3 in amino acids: CASSSQADEKLFF. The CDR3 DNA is TGTGCCAGCAGTAGCCAGGCCGATGAAAAACTGTTTTTT.

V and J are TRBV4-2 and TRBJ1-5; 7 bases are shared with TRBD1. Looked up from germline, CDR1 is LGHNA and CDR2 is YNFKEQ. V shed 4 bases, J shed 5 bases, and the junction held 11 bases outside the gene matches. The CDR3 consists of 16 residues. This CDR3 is CASSRSGQLKDQPQHF. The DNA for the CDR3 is TGTGCCAGCAGCCGATCGGGACAGTTGAAAGATCAGCCCCAGCATTTT.

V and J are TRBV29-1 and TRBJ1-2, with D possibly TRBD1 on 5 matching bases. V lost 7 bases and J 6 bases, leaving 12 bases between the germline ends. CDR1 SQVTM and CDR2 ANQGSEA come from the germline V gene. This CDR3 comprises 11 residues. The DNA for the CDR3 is TGCAGCGCCCATACAGGAAATGGCTACACCTTC. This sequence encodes CSAHTGNGYTF.

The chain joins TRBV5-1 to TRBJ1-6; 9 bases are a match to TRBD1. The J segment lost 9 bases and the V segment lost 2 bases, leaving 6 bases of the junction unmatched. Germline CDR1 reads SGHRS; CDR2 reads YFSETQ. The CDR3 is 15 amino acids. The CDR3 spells CASSFSGQGSSPLHF. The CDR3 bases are TGCGCCAGCAGCTTCTCGGGACAGGGTTCTTCACCCCTCCACTTT.

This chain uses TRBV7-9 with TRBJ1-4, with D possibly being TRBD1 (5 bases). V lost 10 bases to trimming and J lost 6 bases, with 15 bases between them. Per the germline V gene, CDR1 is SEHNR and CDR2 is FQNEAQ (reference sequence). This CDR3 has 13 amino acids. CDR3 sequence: CATMGGYYEKLFF. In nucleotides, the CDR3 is TGTGCCACCATGGGGGGTTATTATGAAAAACTGTTTTTT. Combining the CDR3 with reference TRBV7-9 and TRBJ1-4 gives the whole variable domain DTGVSQNPRHKITKRGQNVTFRCDPISEHNRLYWYRQTLGQGPEFLTYFQNEAQLEKSRLLSDRFSAERPKGSFSTLEIQRTEQGDSAMYLCATMGGYYEKLFFGSGTQLSVL.

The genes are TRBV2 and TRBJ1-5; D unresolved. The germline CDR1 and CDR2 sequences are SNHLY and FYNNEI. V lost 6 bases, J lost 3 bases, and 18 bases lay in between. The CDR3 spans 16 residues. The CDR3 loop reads CASSELPRGNNQPQHF. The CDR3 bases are TGTGCCAGCAGCGAACTCCCTCGGGGTAACAATCAGCCCCAGCATTTT.